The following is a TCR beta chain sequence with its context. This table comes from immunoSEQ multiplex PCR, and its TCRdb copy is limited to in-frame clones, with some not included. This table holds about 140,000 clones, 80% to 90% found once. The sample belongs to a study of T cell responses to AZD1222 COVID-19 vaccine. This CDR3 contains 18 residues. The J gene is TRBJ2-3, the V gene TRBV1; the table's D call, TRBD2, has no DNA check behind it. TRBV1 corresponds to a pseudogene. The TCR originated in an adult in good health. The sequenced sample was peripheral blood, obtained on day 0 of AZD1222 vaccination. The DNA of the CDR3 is TGCACCAGCAGCCGCCCGGAGGGTAGCGGGCGCGCGACAGATACGCAGTATTTT. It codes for CTSSRPEGSGRATDTQYF.